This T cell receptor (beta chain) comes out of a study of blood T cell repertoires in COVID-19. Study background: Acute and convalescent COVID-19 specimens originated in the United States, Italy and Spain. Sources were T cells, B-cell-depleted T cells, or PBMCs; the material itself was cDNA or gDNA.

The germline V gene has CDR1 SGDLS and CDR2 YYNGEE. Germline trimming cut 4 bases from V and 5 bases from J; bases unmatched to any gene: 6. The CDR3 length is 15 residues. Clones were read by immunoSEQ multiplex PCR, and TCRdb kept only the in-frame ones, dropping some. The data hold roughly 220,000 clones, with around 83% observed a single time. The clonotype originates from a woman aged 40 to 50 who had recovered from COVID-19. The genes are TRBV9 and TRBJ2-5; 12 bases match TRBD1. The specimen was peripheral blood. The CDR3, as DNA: TGTGCCAGCAGCACCGGGACAGGGGGCGCGGAGACCCAGTACTTC. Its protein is CASSTGTGGAETQYF.